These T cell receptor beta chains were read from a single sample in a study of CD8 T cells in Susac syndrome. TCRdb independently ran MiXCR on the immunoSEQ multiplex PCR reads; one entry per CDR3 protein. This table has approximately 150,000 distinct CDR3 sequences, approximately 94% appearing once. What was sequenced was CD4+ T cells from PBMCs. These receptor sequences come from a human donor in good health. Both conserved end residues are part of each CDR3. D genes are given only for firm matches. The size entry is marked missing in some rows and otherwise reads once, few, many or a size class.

CASSLLRTDTQYF,TGTGCCAGCAGCTTATTGCGTACAGATACGCAGTATTTT,.,TRBJ2-3,.,TRBV11-1
CAWSVPGWYEQFF,TGTGCCTGGAGTGTACCGGGGTGGTATGAGCAGTTCTTC,.,TRBJ2-1,.,TRBV30
CATNRQGAGTGELFF,TGTGCCACAAACCGTCAGGGGGCTGGCACCGGGGAGCTGTTTTTT,TRBD1,TRBJ2-2,once,TRBV15
CASSRPTEAFF,TGTGCCAGTAGTCGACCCACTGAAGCTTTCTTT,.,TRBJ1-1,.,TRBV19
CAIRQGDYGYTF,TGTGCCATCAGACAGGGAGACTATGGCTACACCTTC,.,TRBJ1-2,once,TRBV10-3
CASRQGAIRGYTF,TGTGCCAGCAGACAGGGGGCTATCCGCGGCTACACCTTC,TRBD1,TRBJ1-2,.,TRBV7-9
CASGPLDRSSYNEQFF,TGTGCCAGCGGCCCCTTAGACAGGAGCTCCTACAATGAGCAGTTCTTC,.,TRBJ2-1,.,TRBV5-6
CASNSMGPRYGYTF,TGTGCCAGCAATTCCATGGGACCGCGCTATGGCTACACCTTC,.,TRBJ1-2,.,TRBV6-2/TRBV6-3
CASSLSPNYGYTF,TGTGCCAGCAGCTTAAGTCCTAACTATGGCTACACCTTC,.,TRBJ1-2,.,TRBV7-8
CASSYSGDTQYF,TGTGCCAGCAGTTACTCAGGGGATACGCAGTATTTT,.,TRBJ2-3,few,TRBV6-2/TRBV6-3
CASSAGTSPYEQYF,TGTGCCAGCAGTGCCGGGACTAGCCCTTACGAGCAGTACTTC,TRBD2,TRBJ2-7,.,TRBV6-1